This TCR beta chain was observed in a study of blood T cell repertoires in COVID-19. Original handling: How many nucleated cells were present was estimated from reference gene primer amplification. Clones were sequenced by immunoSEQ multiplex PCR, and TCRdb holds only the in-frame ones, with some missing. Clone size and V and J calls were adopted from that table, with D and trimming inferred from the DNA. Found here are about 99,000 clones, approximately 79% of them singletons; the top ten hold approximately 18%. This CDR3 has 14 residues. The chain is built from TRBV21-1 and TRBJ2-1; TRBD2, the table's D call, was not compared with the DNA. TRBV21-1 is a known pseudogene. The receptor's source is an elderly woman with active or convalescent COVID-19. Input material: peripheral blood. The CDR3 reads CASSKSPGGNEQFF. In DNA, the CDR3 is TGTGCCAGCAGCAAATCCCCGGGGGGGAATGAGCAGTTCTTC.